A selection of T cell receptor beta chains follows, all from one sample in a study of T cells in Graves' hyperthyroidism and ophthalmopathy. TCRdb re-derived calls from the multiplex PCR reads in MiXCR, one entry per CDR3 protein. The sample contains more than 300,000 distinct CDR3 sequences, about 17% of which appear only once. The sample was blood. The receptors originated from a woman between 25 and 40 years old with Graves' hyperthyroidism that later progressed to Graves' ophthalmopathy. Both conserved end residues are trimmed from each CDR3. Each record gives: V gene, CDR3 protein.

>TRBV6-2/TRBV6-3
ASSYSTTGSWGEAF
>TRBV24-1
ATGPLGADTQY
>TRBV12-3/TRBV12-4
ASSLGLGSGGAIFPAGANVLT
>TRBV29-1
SVEDHQKSYGYT
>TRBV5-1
ASSLAFGRRGTDTQY
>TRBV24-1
ATSQGSQPQH
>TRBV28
ASSNDRGRTEAF
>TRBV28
ATAGTGVWGNQPQH
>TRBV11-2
ASSLEPGQGAAF
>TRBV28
ASSLGGTGLSNTIY
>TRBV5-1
ASRRDMSEAF
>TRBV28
ASSSFGNNGELF
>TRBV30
AWTTGFRETQY
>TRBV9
ASSASGTDHYGYT
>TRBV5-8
ASTLGTGANEKLF
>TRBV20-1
SARLRDSRTEAF
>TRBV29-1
SVRRVDQNTEAF
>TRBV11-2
ASSRTLAGDPGELF
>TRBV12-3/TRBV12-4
ASSLSLGTGFYTEAF
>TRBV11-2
ASSRRDRGLETQY
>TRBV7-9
ASSSQTYGYT
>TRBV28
ASSPSGTAQETQY
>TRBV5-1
ASSLHFLGTNPHEQY
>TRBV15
ATSRSLTGATNEKLF
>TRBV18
ASSPTRAGSSQY
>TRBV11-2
ASSLSGGAYTDTQY
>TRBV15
ATSTDRAVAYEQY
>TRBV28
ASSFPVGTENTEAF
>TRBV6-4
ASSDRTGFERSAQH
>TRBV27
ATLPTGGGQVETQY
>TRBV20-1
SASMSGGYYEQY
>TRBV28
ASSGTSGRLTQY
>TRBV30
AWSTDRYNEKLF
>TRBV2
ASSAYQLGPKYEQY
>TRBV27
ASSFAQGIRDTQY
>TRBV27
ASSHGTVPTNTGELF
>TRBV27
ASSPINRASKETQY
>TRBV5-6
ASQMGSGANVLT
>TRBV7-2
ASRDQREGAYNEQF
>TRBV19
ASTYRGNQPQH
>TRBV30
AWGTGELF
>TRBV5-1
ASSLRGGMNTEAF